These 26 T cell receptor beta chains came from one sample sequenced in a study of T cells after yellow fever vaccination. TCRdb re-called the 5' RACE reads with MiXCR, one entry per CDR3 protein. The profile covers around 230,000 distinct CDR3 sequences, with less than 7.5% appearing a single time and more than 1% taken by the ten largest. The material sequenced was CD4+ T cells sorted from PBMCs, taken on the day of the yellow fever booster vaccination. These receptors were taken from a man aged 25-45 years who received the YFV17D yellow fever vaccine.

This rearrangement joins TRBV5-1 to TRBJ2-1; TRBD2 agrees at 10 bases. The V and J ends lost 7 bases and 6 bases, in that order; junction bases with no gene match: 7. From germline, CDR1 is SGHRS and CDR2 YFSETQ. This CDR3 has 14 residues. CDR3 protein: CASQASGSSNEQFF. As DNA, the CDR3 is TGCGCCAGCCAGGCTAGCGGGAGTAGCAATGAGCAGTTCTTC. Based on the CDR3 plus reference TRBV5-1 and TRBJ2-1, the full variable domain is KAGVTQTPRYLIKTRGQQVTLSCSPISGHRSVSWYQQTPGQGLQFLFEYFSETQRNKGNFPGRFSGRQFSNSRSEMNVSTLELGDSALYLCASQASGSSNEQFFGPGTRLTVL.

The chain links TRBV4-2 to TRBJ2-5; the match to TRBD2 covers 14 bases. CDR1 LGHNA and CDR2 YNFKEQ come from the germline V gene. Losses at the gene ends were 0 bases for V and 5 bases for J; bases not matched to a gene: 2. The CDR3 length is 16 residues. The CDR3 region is CASSQDGTSGSETQYF. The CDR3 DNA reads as TGTGCCAGCAGCCAAGATGGGACTAGCGGGAGTGAGACCCAGTACTTC.

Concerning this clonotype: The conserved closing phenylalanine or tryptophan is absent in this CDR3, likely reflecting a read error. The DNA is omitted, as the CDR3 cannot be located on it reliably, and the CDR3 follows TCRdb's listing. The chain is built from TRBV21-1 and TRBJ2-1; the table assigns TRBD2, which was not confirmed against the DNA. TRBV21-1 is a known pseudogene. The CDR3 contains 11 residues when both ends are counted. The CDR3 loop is CASSKLCGRKI.

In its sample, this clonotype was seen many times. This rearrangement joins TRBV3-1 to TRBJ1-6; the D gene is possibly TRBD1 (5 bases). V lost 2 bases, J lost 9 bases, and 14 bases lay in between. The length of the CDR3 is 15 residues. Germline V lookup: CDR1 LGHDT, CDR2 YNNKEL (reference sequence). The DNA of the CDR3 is TGTGCCAGCAGCCAACAGGGACGTGGAATTTCACCCCTCCACTTT. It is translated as CASSQQGRGISPLHF.

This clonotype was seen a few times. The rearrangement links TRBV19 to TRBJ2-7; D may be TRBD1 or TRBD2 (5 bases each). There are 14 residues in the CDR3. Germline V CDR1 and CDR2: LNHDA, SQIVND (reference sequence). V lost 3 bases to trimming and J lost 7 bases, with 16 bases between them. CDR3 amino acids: CASSMSSGRAEQYF. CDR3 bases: TGTGCCAGTAGTATGAGCTCGGGGCGGGCTGAGCAGTACTTC.

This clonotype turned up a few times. CDR3 sequence (DNA): TGTGCCAGCAGTTACTCGCGGGGTCTGGGCGGCTACACCTTC. This gives the protein CASSYSRGLGGYTF. The gene calls are TRBV6-5 and TRBJ1-2; D is unclear. The germline gives CDR1 MNHEY, CDR2 SVGAGI. The V end lost 0 bases, the J end lost 8 bases, and 13 bases lay between the germline ends. The CDR3 is 14 residues long.

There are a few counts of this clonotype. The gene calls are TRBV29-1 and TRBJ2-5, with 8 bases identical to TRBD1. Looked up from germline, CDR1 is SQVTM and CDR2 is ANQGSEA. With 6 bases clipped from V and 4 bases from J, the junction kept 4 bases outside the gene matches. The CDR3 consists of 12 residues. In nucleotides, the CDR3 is TGCAGCGTAGACAGGGGATCAGAGACCCAGTACTTC. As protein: CSVDRGSETQYF.

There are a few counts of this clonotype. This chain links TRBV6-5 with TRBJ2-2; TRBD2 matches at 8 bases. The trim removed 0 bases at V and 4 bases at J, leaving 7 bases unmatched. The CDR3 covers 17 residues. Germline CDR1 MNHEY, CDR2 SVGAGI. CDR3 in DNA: TGTGCCAGCAGTTACTCCCTTAGCGGGGCCAGCACCGGGGAGCTGTTTTTT. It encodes CASSYSLSGASTGELFF.

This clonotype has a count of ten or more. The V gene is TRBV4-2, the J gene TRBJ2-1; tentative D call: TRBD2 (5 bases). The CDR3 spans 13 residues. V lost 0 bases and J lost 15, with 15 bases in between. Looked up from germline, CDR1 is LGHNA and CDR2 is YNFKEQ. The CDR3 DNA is TGTGCCAGCAGCCAAGATGGGCGGGCCCCGTGGTTCTTC. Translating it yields CASSQDGRAPWFF.

The CDR3 DNA reads as TGTGCCAGCAGCTTACCCGCCGGGGAGCTGTTTTTT. Protein: CASSLPAGELFF. The rearrangement joins TRBV7-9 to TRBJ2-2, with D hard to call. This CDR3 is built from 12 residues. V was trimmed by 2 bases and J by 6 bases, leaving 4 bases between them. The germline gives CDR1 SEHNR, CDR2 FQNEAQ (reference sequence). The full variable domain, its missing parts supplied by reference TRBV7-9 and TRBJ2-2, is DTGVSQNPRHKITKRGQNVTFRCDPISEHNRLYWYRQTLGQGPEFLTYFQNEAQLEKSRLLSDRFSAERPKGSFSTLEIQRTEQGDSAMYLCASSLPAGELFFGEGSRLTVL.

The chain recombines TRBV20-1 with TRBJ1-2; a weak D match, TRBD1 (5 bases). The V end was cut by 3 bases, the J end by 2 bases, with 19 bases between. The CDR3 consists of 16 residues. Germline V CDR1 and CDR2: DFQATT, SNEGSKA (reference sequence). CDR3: CSARGDGPGGNYGYTF. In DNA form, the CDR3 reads TGCAGTGCTAGGGGGGACGGTCCGGGAGGGAACTATGGCTACACCTTC.

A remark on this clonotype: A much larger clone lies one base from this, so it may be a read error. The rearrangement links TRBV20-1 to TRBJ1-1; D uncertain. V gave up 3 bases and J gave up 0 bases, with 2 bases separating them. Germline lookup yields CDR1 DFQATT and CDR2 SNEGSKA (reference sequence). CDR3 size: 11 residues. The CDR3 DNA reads TGCAGTGCTAGTGTGAACACTGAAGCTTTCTTT. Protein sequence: CSASVNTEAFF.

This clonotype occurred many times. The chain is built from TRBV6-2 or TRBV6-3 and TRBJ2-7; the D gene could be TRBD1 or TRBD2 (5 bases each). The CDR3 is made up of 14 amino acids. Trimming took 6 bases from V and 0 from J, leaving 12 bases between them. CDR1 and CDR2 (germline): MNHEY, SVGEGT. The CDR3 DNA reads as TGTGCCAGCAGCCTCGGGACGATCTCCTACGAGCAGTACTTC. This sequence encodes CASSLGTISYEQYF.

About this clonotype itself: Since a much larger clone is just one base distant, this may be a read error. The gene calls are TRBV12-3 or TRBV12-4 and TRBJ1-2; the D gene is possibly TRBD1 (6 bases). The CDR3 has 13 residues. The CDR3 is CASSDRPNFGYTF. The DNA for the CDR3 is TGTGCCAGCAGTGACAGGCCCAACTTTGGCTACACCTTC.

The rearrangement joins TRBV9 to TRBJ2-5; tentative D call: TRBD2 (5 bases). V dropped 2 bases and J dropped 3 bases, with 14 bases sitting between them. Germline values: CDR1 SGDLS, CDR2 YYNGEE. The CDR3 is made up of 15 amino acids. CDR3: CASSVGGSKKETQYF. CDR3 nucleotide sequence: TGTGCCAGCAGCGTCGGAGGCTCGAAGAAAGAGACCCAGTACTTC.

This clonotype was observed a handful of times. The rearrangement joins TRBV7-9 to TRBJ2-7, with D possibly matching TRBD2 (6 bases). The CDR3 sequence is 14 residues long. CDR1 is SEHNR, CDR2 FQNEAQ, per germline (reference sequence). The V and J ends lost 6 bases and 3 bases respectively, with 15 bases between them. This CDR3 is CASSPKRAGYEQYF. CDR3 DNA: TGTGCCAGCAGTCCGAAGCGGGCCGGCTACGAGCAGTACTTC.

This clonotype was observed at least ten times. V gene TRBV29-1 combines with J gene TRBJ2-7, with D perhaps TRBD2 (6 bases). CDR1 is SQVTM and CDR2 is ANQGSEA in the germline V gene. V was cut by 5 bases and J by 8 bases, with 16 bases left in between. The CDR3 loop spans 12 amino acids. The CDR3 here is CSVTGSRGKQYF. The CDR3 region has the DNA TGCAGCGTTACCGGCTCCCGGGGGAAGCAGTACTTC.

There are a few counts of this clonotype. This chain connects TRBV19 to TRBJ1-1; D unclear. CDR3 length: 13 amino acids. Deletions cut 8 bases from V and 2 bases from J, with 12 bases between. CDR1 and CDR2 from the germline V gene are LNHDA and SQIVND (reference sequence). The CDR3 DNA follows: TGTGCCAGTTCTAGTCAAAAAAACACTGAAGCTTTCTTT. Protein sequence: CASSSQKNTEAFF. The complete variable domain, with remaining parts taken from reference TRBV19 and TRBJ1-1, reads DGGITQSPKYLFRKEGQNVTLSCEQNLNHDAMYWYRQDPGQGLRLIYYSQIVNDFQKGDIAEGYSVSREKKESFPLTVTSAQKNPTAFYLCASSSQKNTEAFFGQGTRLTVV.

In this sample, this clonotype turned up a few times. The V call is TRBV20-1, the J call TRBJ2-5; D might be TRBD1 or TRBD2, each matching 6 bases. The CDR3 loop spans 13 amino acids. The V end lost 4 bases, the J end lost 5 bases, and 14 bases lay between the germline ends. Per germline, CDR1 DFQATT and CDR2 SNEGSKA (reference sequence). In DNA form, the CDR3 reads TGCAGTGCTACCGAAAAAGGGGGGGAGACCCAGTACTTC. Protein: CSATEKGGETQYF.

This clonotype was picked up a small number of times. CDR3 protein: CSAQDRATYSNQPQHF. CDR3 nucleotide sequence: TGCAGTGCCCAAGACAGGGCAACTTATAGCAATCAGCCCCAGCATTTT. The rearrangement uses TRBV20-1 and TRBJ1-5, with 7 bases fitting TRBD1. V trimming: 6 bases; J trimming: 0 bases; junction bases outside the gene matches: 11. From germline, CDR1 is DFQATT and CDR2 SNEGSKA (reference sequence). The CDR3 loop spans 16 amino acids.

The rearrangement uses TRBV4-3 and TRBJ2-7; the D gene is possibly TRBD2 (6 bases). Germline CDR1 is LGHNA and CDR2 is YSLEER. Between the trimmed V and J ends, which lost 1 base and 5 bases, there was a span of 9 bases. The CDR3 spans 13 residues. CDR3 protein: CASSQGRGDEQYF. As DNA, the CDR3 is TGCGCCAGCAGCCAAGGGAGGGGCGACGAGCAGTACTTC.

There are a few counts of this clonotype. CDR3 coding DNA: TGTGCCAGCAGTCCCGGTCCTACCGCTATCAACATTCAGTACTTC. This encodes CASSPGPTAINIQYF. This chain uses TRBV27 with TRBJ2-4; no reliable D call. V lost 5 bases and J 7 bases, leaving 18 bases between the germline ends. Germline V gives CDR1 MNHEY, CDR2 SMNVEV (reference sequence). The CDR3 runs 15 residues.

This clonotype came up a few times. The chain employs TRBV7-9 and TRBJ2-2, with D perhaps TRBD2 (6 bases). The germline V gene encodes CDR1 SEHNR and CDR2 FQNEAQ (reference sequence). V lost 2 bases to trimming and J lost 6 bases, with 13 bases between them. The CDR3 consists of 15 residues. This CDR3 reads CASSLHGSNAGELFF. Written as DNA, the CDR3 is TGTGCCAGCAGCTTACACGGGAGTAACGCCGGGGAGCTGTTTTTT.

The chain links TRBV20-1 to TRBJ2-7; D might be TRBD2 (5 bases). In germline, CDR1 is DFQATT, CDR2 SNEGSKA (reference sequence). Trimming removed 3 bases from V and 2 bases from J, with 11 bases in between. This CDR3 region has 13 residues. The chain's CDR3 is CSASKTTTYEQYF. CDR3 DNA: TGCAGTGCTAGTAAGACTACCACCTACGAGCAGTACTTC.

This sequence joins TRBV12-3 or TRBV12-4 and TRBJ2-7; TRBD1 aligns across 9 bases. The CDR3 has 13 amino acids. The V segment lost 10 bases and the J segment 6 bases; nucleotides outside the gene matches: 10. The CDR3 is CATTGGRPSEQYF. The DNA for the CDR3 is TGTGCCACCACAGGGGGCCGACCCTCCGAGCAGTACTTC.

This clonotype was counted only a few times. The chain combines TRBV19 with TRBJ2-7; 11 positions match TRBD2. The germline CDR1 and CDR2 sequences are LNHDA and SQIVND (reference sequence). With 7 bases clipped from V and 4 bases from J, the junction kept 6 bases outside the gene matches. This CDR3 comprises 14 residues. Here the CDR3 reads CASNAGTSGYEQYF. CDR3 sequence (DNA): TGTGCCAGTAATGCCGGGACTAGCGGTTACGAGCAGTACTTC.